This passage covers 20 T cell receptor beta chains from one sample sequenced in a study of T cells in Graves' hyperthyroidism and ophthalmopathy. Regions amplified from RNA transcripts were the TCR beta CDR3 regions. HTBI primers were the set used in a first-round RT-PCR of the TCR CDR3. TCRdb reanalysed the multiplex PCR reads using MiXCR and keeps one entry per CDR3 protein. The sample has under 350,000 distinct CDR3 sequences, approximately 15% seen once; the top ten hold over 45%. Sequencing was performed on blood. These receptor sequences come from an older woman with Graves' ophthalmopathy.

The CDR3 DNA follows: TGTGCCAGCAGCCAGACAGTGAACACCGGGGAGCTGTTTTTT. Amino acid sequence: CASSQTVNTGELFF. V is TRBV7-7 and J is TRBJ2-2; possibly TRBD1 for D (5 bases). V was cut by 5 bases and J by 1 base, with 8 bases left in between. The CDR3 length is 14 residues. Germline loops: CDR1 SSHAT, CDR2 FNYEAQ (reference sequence). Variable domain in full (rest from reference TRBV7-7 and TRBJ2-2): GAGVSQSPRYKVTKRGQDVTLRCDPISSHATLYWYQQALGQGPEFLTYFNYEAQPDKSGLPSDRFSAERPEGSISTLTIQRTEQRDSAMYRCASSQTVNTGELFFGEGSRLTVL.

This clonotype was observed many times. The rearrangement uses TRBV6-1 and TRBJ2-7; no clear D. The ends were cut back, 8 bases at V and 4 bases at J, with 12 bases in the middle. The CDR3 is 12 amino acids. Looked up from germline, CDR1 is MNHNS and CDR2 is SASEGT. Here the CDR3 DNA reads TGTGCCAGCGGGCCAAGATGGTACGAGCAGTACTTC. This sequence encodes CASGPRWYEQYF.

This chain joins TRBV9 and TRBJ2-3, with D unclear. Between the trimmed V and J ends, which lost 0 bases and 2 bases, there was a span of 4 bases. This CDR3 comprises 13 residues. Germline assignment: CDR1 SGDLS and CDR2 YYNGEE. This CDR3 reads CASSVEHTDTQYF. CDR3 coding DNA: TGTGCCAGCAGCGTAGAACACACAGATACGCAGTATTTT.

This clonotype was seen repeatedly, ten times or more. J is TRBJ2-7 and V is TRBV5-6, with D perhaps matching TRBD2 (6 bases). V dropped 4 bases and J dropped 6 bases, with 11 bases sitting between them. CDR1 is SGHDT and CDR2 is YYEEEE in the germline V gene. The CDR3 is made up of 12 amino acids. In DNA form, the CDR3 reads TGTGCCAGCAGCGTATGGGGAGGCGAGCAGTACTTC. Translated, it gives CASSVWGGEQYF.

Ten or more counts support this clonotype. V is TRBV7-9 and J is TRBJ2-7, with 14 bases lining up with TRBD2. The CDR3 covers 16 residues. The J segment lost 7 bases and the V segment lost 3 bases, leaving 8 bases of the junction unmatched. Germline CDR1 and CDR2: SEHNR and FQNEAQ (reference sequence). CDR3 nucleotides: TGTGCCAGCAGCTTGACTAGCGGGAGGGCCCGGGGTGAGCAGTACTTC. This sequence encodes CASSLTSGRARGEQYF.

J is TRBJ2-2 and V is TRBV28; D is unresolved. The CDR3 consists of 12 residues. Germline V gene sequence: CDR1 MDHEN, CDR2 SYDVKM. Trimming removed 2 bases at V and 6 bases at J, with 4 bases between. CDR3 sequence: CASSLVPGELFF. The CDR3, as DNA: TGTGCCAGCAGTTTAGTTCCCGGGGAGCTGTTTTTT.

This clonotype has a count of ten or more. The rearrangement uses TRBV30 and TRBJ1-1, with no clear D. The CDR3 runs 12 residues. In germline, CDR1 is GTSNPN, CDR2 SVGIG (reference sequence). With 8 bases removed from V and 1 base from J, the gap between germline ends came to 11 bases. The CDR3 loop reads CAHQYGNTEAFF. DNA of the CDR3: TGTGCCCATCAGTACGGGAACACTGAAGCTTTCTTT. Based on the CDR3 plus reference TRBV30 and TRBJ1-1, the full variable domain is SQTIHQWPATLVQPVGSPLSLECTVEGTSNPNLYWYRQAAGRGLQLLFYSVGIGQISSEVPQNLSASRPQDRQFILSSKKLLLSDSGFYLCAHQYGNTEAFFGQGTRLTVV.

This clonotype has ten or more counts. The chain couples TRBV7-2 to TRBJ1-1; D not resolved. Trimming cost V 5 bases and J 4 bases, with 14 bases left between them. CDR3 length equals 14 residues. CDR1 is SGHTA and CDR2 is FQGNSA in the germline V gene. The CDR3 nucleotides are TGTGCCAGCAGCCAACCCGGATGGGGCACTGAAGCTTTCTTT. Translated: CASSQPGWGTEAFF.

This clonotype was detected many times. This chain links TRBV19 with TRBJ1-5, with TRBD1 identical over 7 bases. CDR3 length equals 17 residues. V shed 6 bases, J shed 0 bases, and the junction held 11 bases outside the gene matches. The germline CDR1 and CDR2 sequences are LNHDA and SQIVND (reference sequence). For the CDR3, the DNA is TGTGCCAGTAGGCTAAGACAGGGCGATTATAGCAATCAGCCCCAGCATTTT. Its translation: CASRLRQGDYSNQPQHF.

This clonotype occurred a few times. This rearrangement joins TRBV5-1 to TRBJ1-4; no clear D. CDR3 length: 16 amino acids. Germline V gene lookup returns CDR1 SGHRS and CDR2 YFSETQ. V was trimmed by 6 bases and J by 8 bases, leaving 23 bases between them. As DNA, the CDR3 is TGCGCCAGCAAGGTTGGAGCCATCGAGGACTACGAAAAACTGTTTTTT. Translating it yields CASKVGAIEDYEKLFF.

This clonotype was counted many times. This chain links TRBV28 with TRBJ2-7; D remains ambiguous. Trimming left V 7 bases short and J 4 bases short, with 20 bases between. CDR1 MDHEN and CDR2 SYDVKM come from the germline V gene. This CDR3 has 15 residues. Here the CDR3 reads CASIPDGDMSYEQYF. The CDR3 region has the DNA TGTGCCAGCATCCCCGATGGGGATATGTCATACGAGCAGTACTTC.

In this sample, this clonotype turned up many times. The chain has TRBV7-2 and TRBJ1-1; no firm D call. V lost 0 bases to trimming and J lost 1 base, with 9 bases between them. This CDR3 spans 15 amino acids. CDR1 and CDR2 (germline): SGHTA, FQGNSA. CDR3 region: CASSLARLANTEAFF. CDR3 nucleotide sequence: TGTGCCAGCAGCTTAGCGCGTCTTGCGAACACTGAAGCTTTCTTT.

Remarks on this clonotype: A read error may account for a junction end that differs from germline. The rearrangement links TRBV19 to TRBJ2-2; 8 bases are a match to TRBD2. The CDR3 is made up of 15 amino acids. Germline CDR1 is LNHDA and CDR2 is SQIVND (reference sequence). The CDR3 region is CASRTGGPNTRELFF. CDR3 DNA sequence: TGTGCCAGTAGAACGGGAGGGCCAAACACCCGGGAGCTGTTTTTT.

This clonotype was picked up many times. J is TRBJ2-7 and V is TRBV3-1; the D is unclear. V lost 0 bases, J lost 0 bases, and 6 bases lay in between. This CDR3 contains 14 residues. The germline CDR1 and CDR2 sequences are LGHDT and YNNKEL (reference sequence). The CDR3 spells CASSQDWSSYEQYF. The CDR3 DNA reads TGTGCCAGCAGCCAAGATTGGAGCTCCTACGAGCAGTACTTC.

The table lists this clonotype with many counts. The genes are TRBV5-1 and TRBJ1-1; possible D gene TRBD1, 6 bases. V was clipped by 3 bases and J by 4 bases, with 16 bases between them. This CDR3 contains 15 residues. Germline V CDR1 and CDR2: SGHRS, YFSETQ. CDR3 sequence (DNA): TGCGCCAGCAGCTCGTTAGGTGGACAGTTCACTGAAGCTTTCTTT. Its protein product is CASSSLGGQFTEAFF.

This chain uses TRBV28 with TRBJ1-1; the D is unclear. CDR3 length: 13 residues. Germline lookup yields CDR1 MDHEN and CDR2 SYDVKM. Deletions cut 6 bases from V and 3 bases from J, with 11 bases between. CDR3 sequence (DNA): TGTGCCAGCAGGGATCCGTCGGACACTGAAGCTTTCTTT. Amino acids: CASRDPSDTEAFF.

In its sample, this clonotype was seen many times. The rearrangement joins TRBV6-1 to TRBJ2-1, with D possibly being TRBD2 (5 bases). Germline V gives CDR1 MNHNS, CDR2 SASEGT. CDR3 length equals 14 residues. V was cut by 4 bases and J by 6 bases, with 13 bases left in between. The CDR3 reads CASSALGSSNEQFF. The CDR3 coding sequence is TGTGCCAGCAGTGCCTTGGGGAGCTCCAATGAGCAGTTCTTC.

This clonotype was counted many times. This chain joins TRBV28 and TRBJ1-5; D might be TRBD1 (5 bases). The CDR3 sequence is 15 residues long. Germline V CDR1 and CDR2: MDHEN, SYDVKM. The V gene lost 6 bases and the J gene lost 7 bases, with 19 bases spanning the gap. This chain's CDR3 is CASSPTGGGRQPQHF. In DNA, the CDR3 is TGTGCCAGCAGCCCTACCGGGGGAGGGCGCCAGCCCCAGCATTTT.

This clonotype was recorded once. CDR3 in DNA: TGTGCCAGCAGCGACCGGGACAGGGGAGGCAATCAGCCCCAGCATTTT. It yields the protein CASSDRDRGGNQPQHF. This sequence joins TRBV7-2 and TRBJ1-5; 10 bases are a match to TRBD1. The CDR3 loop spans 16 amino acids. Germline values: CDR1 SGHTA, CDR2 FQGNSA. J lost 2 bases, V lost 5 bases, and 6 bases had no gene match.

A few counts support this clonotype. The chain links TRBV20-1 to TRBJ1-6, with D perhaps TRBD1 (5 bases). V was shortened by 2 bases and J by 3 bases, with 8 bases between the two germline ends. The CDR3 extends over 14 amino acids. CDR1 and CDR2 from the germline V gene are DFQATT and SNEGSKA (reference sequence). The CDR3 sequence: CSARLGRYNSPLHF. The CDR3 DNA follows: TGCAGTGCTAGACTGGGGCGCTATAATTCACCCCTCCACTTT.